This TCR beta chain is from a study of PD-1 blockade in classical Hodgkin lymphoma. TCRdb keeps only in-frame clones here, not all; method: immunoSEQ multiplex PCR. This repertoire shows tens of thousands of clones, just over 90% found once; its top ten account for about 7.8%. Deletions cut 0 bases from V and 2 bases from J, with 8 bases between. CDR3 length: 14 amino acids. This clone was counted once. The antigen is undetermined. Every single patient, without exception, relapsed after autologous stem cell transplantation, and brentuximab vedotin exposure varied. Whole-study findings and limits: The study reported lower baseline TCR diversity in newly diagnosed patients than in healthy donors.

The V call is TRBV23-1, the J call TRBJ2-7; weak D call: TRBD1 (5 bases). TRBV23-1 counts as an open reading frame of uncertain function. The clonotype originates from a human donor with classical Hodgkin lymphoma. Here the sequenced sample was peripheral blood mononuclear cells (PBMCs), taken at baseline. CDR3 DNA: TGCGCCAGCAGTCAATCGTACAGGACCTACGAGCAGTACTTC. This translates into CASSQSYRTYEQYF.